There are a few counts of the clone carrying this T cell receptor (beta chain). This record comes from a study of regulatory T cells in long-lasting Graves disease. Germline-derived CDR1 and CDR2 are MNHEY and SVGEGT. The CDR3 runs 17 residues. Trimming took off 2 bases at V and 0 bases at J, with 14 bases between the two ends. Both iRepertoire HTBI primers and Arm-PCR of CDR3 regions were used to build the TCR beta libraries. TCRdb re-called the multiplex PCR reads through MiXCR, storing one row per CDR3 protein. The profile shows about 460,000 distinct CDR3 sequences, 12% to 15% of them singletons. As for time point: newly diagnosed GD, antithyroid drugs for less than 3 months. PBMC RNA was the source of the TCR library. These same records also appear under a second study, on T cells in Graves' hyperthyroidism and ophthalmopathy. That paper adds: Ophthalmopathy cases were set apart from stable hyperthyroidism by a 13 V-J model.

The specimen comprised peripheral blood mononuclear cells (PBMCs), sampled at new diagnosis, from a patient treated with antithyroid drugs. This chain uses TRBV6-2 or TRBV6-3 with TRBJ2-1, with unresolved D. The sequence derives from a woman in her forties or fifties with Graves disease. The CDR3 DNA follows: TGTGCCAGCAGTTACATCCCCGGAGAAAACTCCTACAATGAGCAGTTCTTC. Protein sequence: CASSYIPGENSYNEQFF.